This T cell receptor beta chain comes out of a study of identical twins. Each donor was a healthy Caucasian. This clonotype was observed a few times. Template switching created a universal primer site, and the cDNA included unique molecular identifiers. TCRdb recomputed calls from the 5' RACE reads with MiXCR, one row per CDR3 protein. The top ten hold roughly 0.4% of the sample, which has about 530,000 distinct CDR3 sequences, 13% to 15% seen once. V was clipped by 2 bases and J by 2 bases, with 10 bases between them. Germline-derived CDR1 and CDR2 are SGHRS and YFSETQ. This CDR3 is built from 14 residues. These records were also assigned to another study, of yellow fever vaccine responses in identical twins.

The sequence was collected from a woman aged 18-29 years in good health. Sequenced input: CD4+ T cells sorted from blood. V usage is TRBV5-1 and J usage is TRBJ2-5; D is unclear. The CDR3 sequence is CASSLVKGQETQYF. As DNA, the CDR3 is TGCGCCAGCAGCTTAGTGAAGGGACAAGAGACCCAGTACTTC. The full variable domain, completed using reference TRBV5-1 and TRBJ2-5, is KAGVTQTPRYLIKTRGQQVTLSCSPISGHRSVSWYQQTPGQGLQFLFEYFSETQRNKGNFPGRFSGRQFSNSRSEMNVSTLELGDSALYLCASSLVKGQETQYFGPGTRLLVL.